What follows are 9 T cell receptor beta chains derived from one specimen sequenced in a study of T cell changes during pregnancy in multiple sclerosis. The data were produced by immunoSEQ multiplex PCR, yet TCRdb's version contains in-frame clones alone and is incomplete. The sample comprises 70,000 to 80,000 clones, 90% to 95% of which are singletons, and under 1.3% rests with the top ten. Material: peripheral blood, obtained in the first trimester of pregnancy. These receptors were taken from a female donor with multiple sclerosis, enrolled in a pregnancy study.

The chain employs TRBV28 and TRBJ2-7; D is possibly TRBD1 (6 bases). The V end lost 4 bases, the J end lost 4 bases, and 11 bases lay between the germline ends. The CDR3 runs 13 residues. The germline gives CDR1 MDHEN, CDR2 SYDVKM. In DNA form, the CDR3 reads TGTGCCAGCAGTTGGTCCCAGGGGTACGAGCAGTACTTC. Protein product: CASSWSQGYEQYF. Filled out from reference TRBV28 and TRBJ2-7, the complete variable domain reads DVKVTQSSRYLVKRTGEKVFLECVQDMDHENMFWYRQDPGLGLRLIYFSYDVKMKEKGDIPEGYSVSREKKERFSLILESASTNQTSMYLCASSWSQGYEQYFGPGTRLTVT.

The rearrangement joins TRBV2 to TRBJ2-2, with TRBD2 identical over 7 bases. The germline gives CDR1 SNHLY, CDR2 FYNNEI. The CDR3 contains 16 residues. With V trimmed by 10 bases and J by 0 bases, 11 bases remained unmatched. DNA of the CDR3: TGTGCCATTTCGCGCGGGGGTTCCGCGAACACCGGGGAGCTGTTTTTT. Translating it yields CAISRGGSANTGELFF.

CDR3 in amino acids: CASAISTNEKLFF. The CDR3 bases are TGCGCCAGTGCGATTTCAACTAATGAAAAACTGTTTTTT. V is TRBV5-1 and J is TRBJ1-4; D remains ambiguous. The germline gives CDR1 SGHRS, CDR2 YFSETQ. CDR3 size: 13 residues. With 8 bases removed from V and 0 bases from J, the gap between germline ends came to 8 bases.

This chain connects TRBV9 to TRBJ2-5; 13 nucleotides agree with TRBD2. Germline V gives CDR1 SGDLS, CDR2 YYNGEE. There are 17 residues in the CDR3. V shed 3 bases and J 3 bases; nucleotides not matched to a gene: 8. Written as DNA, the CDR3 is TGTGCCAGCAGCGCTAGGGGGACTAGCGGGGCTAAAGAGACCCAGTACTTC. This codes for CASSARGTSGAKETQYF.

The chain recombines TRBV21-1 with TRBJ1-1. TRBV21-1 is annotated as a pseudogene. The CDR3 is 15 residues long. Here the CDR3 reads CASSKVGGFVTEAFF. In DNA form, the CDR3 reads TGTGCCAGCAGCAAGGTAGGAGGTTTTGTGACTGAAGCTTTCTTT.

The V gene is TRBV5-1, the J gene TRBJ1-6; D uncertain. Germline V lookup: CDR1 SGHRS, CDR2 YFSETQ. The V and J ends lost 5 bases and 0 bases respectively, with 12 bases between them. The CDR3 is made up of 16 amino acids. CDR3 bases: TGCGCCAGCAGTTTATCGGGGAGCTCCTATAATTCACCCCTCCACTTT. It yields the protein CASSLSGSSYNSPLHF.

The V gene is TRBV2, the J gene TRBJ1-4, with D unresolved. This CDR3 comprises 14 residues. Germline V gives CDR1 SNHLY, CDR2 FYNNEI. The V and J ends lost 3 bases and 5 bases respectively, with 10 bases between them. The CDR3 here is CASSDGYGNEKLFF. The CDR3 DNA is TGTGCCAGCAGTGACGGGTACGGAAATGAAAAACTGTTTTTT.

Here the CDR3 reads CASSLTLNQPQHF. CDR3 bases: TGTGCCAGCAGCCTAACCTTGAATCAGCCCCAGCATTTT. The chain uses TRBV6-5 and TRBJ1-5; no reliable D call. CDR3 size: 13 residues. Trimming stripped 6 bases from V and 4 bases from J, with 10 bases between. Germline values: CDR1 MNHEY, CDR2 SVGAGI.

The rearrangement joins TRBV4-2 to TRBJ2-5; perhaps TRBD2 as D (6 bases). Germline CDR1 and CDR2: LGHNA and YNFKEQ. V was shortened by 1 base and J by 0 bases, with 12 bases between the two germline ends. The CDR3 has 16 residues. The CDR3 here is CASSQGSRGDQETQYF. DNA for the CDR3: TGTGCCAGCAGCCAAGGTTCCCGCGGGGACCAAGAGACCCAGTACTTC.